This T cell receptor (beta chain) was sequenced for a study of blood T cell repertoires in COVID-19. The wider study: The United States, Italy and Spain supplied acute and convalescent COVID-19 samples. PBMCs, B-cell-depleted T cells, or T cells were the source of the cDNA or gDNA that made up the material.

How the authors handled the data: The authors estimated nucleated cell counts from reference gene primer amplification. TCRdb's table, derived via immunoSEQ multiplex PCR, lists solely in-frame clones and lacks some. For V, J and clone size, that table is used; D and trimming come from the DNA. The repertoire holds over 250,000 clones, with about 85% as singletons. Self-reported history from a screening survey and questionnaire set each donor's cohort. This receptor was taken from a woman between 50 and 59 years old who had recovered from COVID-19. The sample was PBMCs or T cells enriched from blood (not recorded which).

The CDR3 sequence is CASSLLRERYEQYF. CDR3 nucleotide sequence: TGTGCCAGCAGCTTATTGCGGGAGAGGTACGAGCAGTACTTC. This chain joins TRBV7-2 and TRBJ2-7; TRBD2 matches 7 bases. Germline trimming cut 2 bases from V and 4 bases from J; bases unmatched to any gene: 5. Germline V gene lookup returns CDR1 SGHTA and CDR2 FQGNSA. The CDR3 has 14 residues. Full variable domain (outside the CDR3, taken from reference TRBV7-2 and TRBJ2-7): GAGVSQSPSNKVTEKGKDVELRCDPISGHTALYWYRQSLGQGLEFLIYFQGNSAPDKSGLPSDRFSAERTGGSVSTLTIQRTQQEDSAVYLCASSLLRERYEQYFGPGTRLTVT.